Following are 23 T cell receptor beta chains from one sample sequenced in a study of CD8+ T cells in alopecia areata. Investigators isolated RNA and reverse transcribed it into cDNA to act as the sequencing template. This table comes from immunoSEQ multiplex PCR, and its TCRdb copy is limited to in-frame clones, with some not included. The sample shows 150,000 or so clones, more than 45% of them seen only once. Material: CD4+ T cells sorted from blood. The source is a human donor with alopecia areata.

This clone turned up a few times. The CDR3: CASNSEGQGNQPQHF. The CDR3 DNA reads as TGTGCCAGCAATTCTGAGGGACAGGGCAATCAGCCCCAGCATTTT. The chain uses TRBV28 and TRBJ1-5; 8 nucleotides line up with TRBD1. In germline, CDR1 is MDHEN, CDR2 SYDVKM. V dropped 7 bases and J dropped 2; count of bases not matched to a gene: 7. The CDR3 totals 15 residues.

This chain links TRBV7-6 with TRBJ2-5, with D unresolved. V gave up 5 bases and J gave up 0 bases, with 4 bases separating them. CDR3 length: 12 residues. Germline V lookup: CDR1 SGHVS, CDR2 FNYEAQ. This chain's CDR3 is CASSVNQETQYF. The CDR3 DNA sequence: TGTGCCAGCAGCGTAAACCAAGAGACCCAGTACTTC.

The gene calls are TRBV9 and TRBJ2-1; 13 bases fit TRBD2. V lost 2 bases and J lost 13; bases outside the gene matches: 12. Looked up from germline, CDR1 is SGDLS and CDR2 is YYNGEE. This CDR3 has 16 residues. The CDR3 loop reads CASSVSQTSGRPNQFF. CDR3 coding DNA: TGTGCCAGCAGCGTTAGCCAGACTAGCGGGAGGCCCAACCAGTTCTTC.

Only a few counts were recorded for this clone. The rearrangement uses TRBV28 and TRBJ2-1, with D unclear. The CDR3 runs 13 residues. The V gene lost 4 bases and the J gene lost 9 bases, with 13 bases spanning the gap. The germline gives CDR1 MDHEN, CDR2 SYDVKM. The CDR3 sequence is CASSSPVRIEQFF. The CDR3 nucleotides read TGTGCCAGCAGTTCCCCCGTCAGGATTGAGCAGTTCTTC.

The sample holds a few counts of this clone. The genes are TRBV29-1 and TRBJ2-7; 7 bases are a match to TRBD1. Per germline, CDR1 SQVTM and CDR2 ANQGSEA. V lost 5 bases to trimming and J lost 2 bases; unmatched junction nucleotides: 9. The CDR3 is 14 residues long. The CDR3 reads CSVYVGTVAYEQYF. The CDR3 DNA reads TGCAGCGTTTACGTGGGGACAGTGGCCTACGAGCAGTACTTC.

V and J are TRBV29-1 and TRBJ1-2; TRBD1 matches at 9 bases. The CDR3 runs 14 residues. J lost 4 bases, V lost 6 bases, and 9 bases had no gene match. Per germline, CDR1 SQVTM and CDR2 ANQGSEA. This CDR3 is CSVVQGARSYGYTF. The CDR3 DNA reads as TGCAGCGTCGTACAGGGGGCGCGGTCCTATGGCTACACCTTC. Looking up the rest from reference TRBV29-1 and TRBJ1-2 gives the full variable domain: SAVISQKPSRDICQRGTSLTIQCQVDSQVTMMFWYRQQPGQSLTLIATANQGSEATYESGFVIDKFPISRPNLTFSTLTVSNMSPEDSSIYLCSVVQGARSYGYTFGSGTRLTVV.

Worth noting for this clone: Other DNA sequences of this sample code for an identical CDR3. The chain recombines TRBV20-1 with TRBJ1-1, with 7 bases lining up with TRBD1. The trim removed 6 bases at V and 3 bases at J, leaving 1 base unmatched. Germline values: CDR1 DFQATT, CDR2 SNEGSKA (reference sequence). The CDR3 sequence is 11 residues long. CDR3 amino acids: CSARGDTEAFF. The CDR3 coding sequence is TGCAGTGCCAGGGGGGACACTGAAGCTTTCTTT.

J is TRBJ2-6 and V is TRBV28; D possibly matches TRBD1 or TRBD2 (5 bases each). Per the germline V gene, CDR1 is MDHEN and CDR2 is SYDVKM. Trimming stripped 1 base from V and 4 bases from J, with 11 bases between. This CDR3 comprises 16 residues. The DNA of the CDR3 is TGTGCCAGCAGTTTATTGGGGGTTGCAGGGGCCAACGTCCTGACTTTC. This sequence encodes CASSLLGVAGANVLTF. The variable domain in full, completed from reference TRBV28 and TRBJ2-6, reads DVKVTQSSRYLVKRTGEKVFLECVQDMDHENMFWYRQDPGLGLRLIYFSYDVKMKEKGDIPEGYSVSREKKERFSLILESASTNQTSMYLCASSLLGVAGANVLTFGAGSRLTVL.

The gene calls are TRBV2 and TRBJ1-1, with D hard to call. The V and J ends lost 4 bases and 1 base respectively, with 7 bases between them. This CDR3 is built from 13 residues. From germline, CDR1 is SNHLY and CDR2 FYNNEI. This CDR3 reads CASSASWNTEAFF. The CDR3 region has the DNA TGTGCCAGCAGTGCGTCTTGGAACACTGAAGCTTTCTTT. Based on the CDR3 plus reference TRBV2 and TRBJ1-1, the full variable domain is EPEVTQTPSHQVTQMGQEVILRCVPISNHLYFYWYRQILGQKVEFLVSFYNNEISEKSEIFDDQFSVERPDGSNFTLKIRSTKLEDSAMYFCASSASWNTEAFFGQGTRLTVV.

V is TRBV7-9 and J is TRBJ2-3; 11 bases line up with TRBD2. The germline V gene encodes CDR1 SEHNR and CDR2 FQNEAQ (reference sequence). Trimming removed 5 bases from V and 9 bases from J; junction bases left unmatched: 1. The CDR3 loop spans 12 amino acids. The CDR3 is CASSPSGRTQYF. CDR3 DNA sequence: TGTGCCAGCAGCCCTAGCGGGAGGACGCAGTATTTT.

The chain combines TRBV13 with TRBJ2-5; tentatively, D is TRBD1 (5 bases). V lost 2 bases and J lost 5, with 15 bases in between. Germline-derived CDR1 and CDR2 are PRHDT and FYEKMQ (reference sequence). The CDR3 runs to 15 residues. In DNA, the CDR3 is TGTGCCAGCAGCTTACGGAGCGCCAGGGCGGAGACCCAGTACTTC. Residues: CASSLRSARAETQYF.

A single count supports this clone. CDR3 nucleotide sequence: TGCGCCAGCAGCCCCGGGACAGTCGACGAGCAGTACTTC. Its translation: CASSPGTVDEQYF. The V gene is TRBV5-1, the J gene TRBJ2-7; 7 bases are shared with TRBD1. This CDR3 contains 13 residues. The germline gives CDR1 SGHRS, CDR2 YFSETQ. J lost 5 bases, V lost 4 bases, and 6 bases had no gene match.

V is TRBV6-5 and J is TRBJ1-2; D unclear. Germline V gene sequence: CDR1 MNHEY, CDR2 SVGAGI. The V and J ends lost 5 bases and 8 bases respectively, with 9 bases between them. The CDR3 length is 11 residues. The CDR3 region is CASSNGLGYTF. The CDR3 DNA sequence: TGTGCCAGCAGTAACGGACTGGGCTACACCTTC.

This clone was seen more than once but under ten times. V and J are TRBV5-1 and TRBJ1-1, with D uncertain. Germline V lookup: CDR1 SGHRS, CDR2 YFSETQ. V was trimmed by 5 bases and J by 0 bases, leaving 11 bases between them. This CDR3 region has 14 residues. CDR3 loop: CASSLSGLNTEAFF. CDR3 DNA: TGCGCCAGCAGTCTTTCAGGATTGAACACTGAAGCTTTCTTT.

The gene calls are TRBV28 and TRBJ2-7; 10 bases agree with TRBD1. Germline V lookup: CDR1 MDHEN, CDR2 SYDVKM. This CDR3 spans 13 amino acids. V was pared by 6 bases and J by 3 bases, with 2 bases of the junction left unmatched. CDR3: CASRTGGLYEQYF. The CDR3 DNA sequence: TGTGCCAGCAGGACAGGGGGCCTCTACGAGCAGTACTTC.

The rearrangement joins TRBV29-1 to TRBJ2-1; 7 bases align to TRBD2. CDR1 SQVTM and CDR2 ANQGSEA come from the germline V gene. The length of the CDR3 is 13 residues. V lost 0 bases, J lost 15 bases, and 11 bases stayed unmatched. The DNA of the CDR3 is TGCAGCGTTGAAGAGACGGGAGGCACCCATAGGTTCTTC. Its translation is CSVEETGGTHRFF.

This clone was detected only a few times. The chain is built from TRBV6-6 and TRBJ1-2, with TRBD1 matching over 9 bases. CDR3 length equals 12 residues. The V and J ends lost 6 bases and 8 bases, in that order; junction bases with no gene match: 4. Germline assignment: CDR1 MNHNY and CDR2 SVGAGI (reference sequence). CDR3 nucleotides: TGTGCCAGCAGGAGGACAGGGGAAGGCTACACCTTC. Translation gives CASRRTGEGYTF.

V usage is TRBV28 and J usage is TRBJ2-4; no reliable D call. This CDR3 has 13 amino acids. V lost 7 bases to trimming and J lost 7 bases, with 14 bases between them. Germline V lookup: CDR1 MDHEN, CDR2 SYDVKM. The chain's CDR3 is CASTPTVVNIQYF. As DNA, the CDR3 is TGTGCCAGCACCCCAACGGTGGTCAACATTCAGTACTTC.

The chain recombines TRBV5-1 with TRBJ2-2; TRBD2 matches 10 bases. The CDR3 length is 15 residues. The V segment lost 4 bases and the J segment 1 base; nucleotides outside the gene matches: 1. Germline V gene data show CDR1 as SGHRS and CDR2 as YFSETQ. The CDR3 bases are TGCGCCAGCAGCCAGCGGGAGGGGAACACCGGGGAGCTGTTTTTT. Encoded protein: CASSQREGNTGELFF.

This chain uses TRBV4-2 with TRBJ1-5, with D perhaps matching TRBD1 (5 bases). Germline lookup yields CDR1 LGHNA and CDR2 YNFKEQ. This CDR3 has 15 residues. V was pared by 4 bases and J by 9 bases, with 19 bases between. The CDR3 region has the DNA TGTGCCAGCAGCCGGGAAGGTTCAGGGCCACGGCCCCAGCATTTT. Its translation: CASSREGSGPRPQHF.

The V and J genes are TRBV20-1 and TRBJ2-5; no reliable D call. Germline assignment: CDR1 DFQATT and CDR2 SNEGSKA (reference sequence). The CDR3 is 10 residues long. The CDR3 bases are TGCAGCCCTACCGGAGAGACCCAGTACTTC. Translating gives CSPTGETQYF.

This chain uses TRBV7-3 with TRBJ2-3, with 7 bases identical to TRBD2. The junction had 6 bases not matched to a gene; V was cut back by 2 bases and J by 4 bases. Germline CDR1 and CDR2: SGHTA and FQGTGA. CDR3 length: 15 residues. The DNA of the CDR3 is TGTGCCAGCAGCTTAGAGGGAGGGCCGGCAGATACGCAGTATTTT. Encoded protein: CASSLEGGPADTQYF. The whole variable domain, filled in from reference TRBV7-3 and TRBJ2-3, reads GAGVSQTPSNKVTEKGKYVELRCDPISGHTALYWYRQSLGQGPEFLIYFQGTGAADDSGLPNDRFFAVRPEGSVSTLKIQRTERGDSAVYLCASSLEGGPADTQYFGPGTRLTVL.

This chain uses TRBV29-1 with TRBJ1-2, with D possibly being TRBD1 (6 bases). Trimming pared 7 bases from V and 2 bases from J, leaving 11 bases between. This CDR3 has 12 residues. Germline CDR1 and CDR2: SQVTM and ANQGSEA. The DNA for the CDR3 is TGCAGCGCCGCAACAGGGAACTATGGCTACACCTTC. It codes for CSAATGNYGYTF. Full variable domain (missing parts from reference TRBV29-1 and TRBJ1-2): SAVISQKPSRDICQRGTSLTIQCQVDSQVTMMFWYRQQPGQSLTLIATANQGSEATYESGFVIDKFPISRPNLTFSTLTVSNMSPEDSSIYLCSAATGNYGYTFGSGTRLTVV.